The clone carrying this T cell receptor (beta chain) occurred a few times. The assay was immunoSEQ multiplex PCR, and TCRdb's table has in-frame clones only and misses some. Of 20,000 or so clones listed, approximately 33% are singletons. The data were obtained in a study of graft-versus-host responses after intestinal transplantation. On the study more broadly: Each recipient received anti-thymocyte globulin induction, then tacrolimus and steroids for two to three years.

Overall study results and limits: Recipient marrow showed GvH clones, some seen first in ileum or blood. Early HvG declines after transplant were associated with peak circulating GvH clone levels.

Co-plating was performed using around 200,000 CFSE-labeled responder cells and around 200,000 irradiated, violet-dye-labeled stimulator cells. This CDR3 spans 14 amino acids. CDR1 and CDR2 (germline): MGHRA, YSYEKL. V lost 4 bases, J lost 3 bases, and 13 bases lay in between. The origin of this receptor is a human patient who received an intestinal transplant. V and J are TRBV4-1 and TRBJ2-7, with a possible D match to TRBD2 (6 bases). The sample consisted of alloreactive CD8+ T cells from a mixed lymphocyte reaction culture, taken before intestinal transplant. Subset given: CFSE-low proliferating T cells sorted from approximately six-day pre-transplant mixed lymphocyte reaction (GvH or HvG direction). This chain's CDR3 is CASSRLVLDYEQYF. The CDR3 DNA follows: TGCGCCAGCAGCCGACTAGTCCTTGACTACGAGCAGTACTTC.